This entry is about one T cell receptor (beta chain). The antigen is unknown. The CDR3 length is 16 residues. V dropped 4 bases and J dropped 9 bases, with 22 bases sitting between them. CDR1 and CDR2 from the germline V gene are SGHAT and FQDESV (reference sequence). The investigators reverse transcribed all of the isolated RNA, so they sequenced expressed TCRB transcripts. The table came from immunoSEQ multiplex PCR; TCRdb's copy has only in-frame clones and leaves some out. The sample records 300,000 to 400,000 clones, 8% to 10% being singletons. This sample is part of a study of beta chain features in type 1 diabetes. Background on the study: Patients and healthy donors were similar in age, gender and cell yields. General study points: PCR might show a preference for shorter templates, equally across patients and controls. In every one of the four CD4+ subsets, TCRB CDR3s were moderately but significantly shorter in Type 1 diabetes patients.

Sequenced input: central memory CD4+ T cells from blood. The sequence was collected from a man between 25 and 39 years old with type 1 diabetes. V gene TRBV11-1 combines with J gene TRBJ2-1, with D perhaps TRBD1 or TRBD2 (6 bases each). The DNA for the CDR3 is TGTGCCAGCAGCTCACAGGGAGGAGGAGTCGGAGGTGAGCAGTTCTTC. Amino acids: CASSSQGGGVGGEQFF.